The 18 T cell receptor beta chains below all came from one sample that was sequenced in a study of blood T cell repertoires in COVID-19. TCRdb's copy holds only in-frame clones and misses some; the assay was immunoSEQ multiplex PCR. Counted here are approximately 180,000 clones, approximately 80% occurring once; the ten biggest clones make up 6.5% to 7.5%. Specimen: peripheral blood. These receptors all stem from a woman between 40 and 55 years old with COVID-19, enrolled during active disease.

The CDR3 bases are TGTGCCAGCAGCTCTTCGCGAAGTGGCTACACCTTC. Its translation is CASSSSRSGYTF. The chain links TRBV11-2 to TRBJ1-2; D is ambiguous. V lost 4 bases and J lost 7, with 10 bases in between. Germline CDR1 and CDR2: SGHAT and FQNNGV. This CDR3 has 12 residues.

The chain links TRBV27 to TRBJ1-1; TRBD1 matches at 8 bases. The CDR3 runs 15 residues. The V gene end was trimmed by 4 bases and the J gene end by 5 bases; junction bases not matched to a gene: 9. Per the germline V gene, CDR1 is MNHEY and CDR2 is SMNVEV (reference sequence). CDR3 region: CASSSLQGASTEAFF. DNA of the CDR3: TGTGCCAGCAGTTCCCTCCAGGGGGCGAGTACTGAAGCTTTCTTT.

The table lists this clone with a count of one. At one boundary the junction diverges from the germline segment, which might be a read error. The chain couples TRBV7-7 to TRBJ2-1, with D perhaps TRBD2 (5 bases). CDR3 size: 16 residues. CDR1 SSHAT and CDR2 FNYEAQ come from the germline V gene (reference sequence). CDR3 residues: CASSFPQRPQSREQFF. For the CDR3, the DNA is TGTGCTAGCAGCTTTCCCCAGCGGCCTCAATCCCGAGAGCAGTTCTTC. The variable domain in full, completed from reference TRBV7-7 and TRBJ2-1, reads GAGVSQSPRYKVTKRGQDVTLRCDPISSHATLYWYQQALGQGPEFLTYFNYEAQPDKSGLPSDRFSAERPEGSISTLTIQRTEQRDSAMYRCASSFPQRPQSREQFFGPGTRLTVL.

The chain employs TRBV4-2 and TRBJ2-3; 7 bases match TRBD2. Germline V lookup: CDR1 LGHNA, CDR2 YNFKEQ. V shed 0 bases, J shed 2 bases, and the junction held 5 bases outside the gene matches. The CDR3 totals 16 residues. The DNA for the CDR3 is TGTGCCAGCAGCCAAGATGGGGGGGGGTACACAGATACGCAGTATTTT. Residues: CASSQDGGGYTDTQYF.

This chain links TRBV3-1 (or the pseudogene TRBV3-2) with TRBJ1-2; a possible D gene is TRBD1 (5 bases). This CDR3 contains 13 residues. Germline CDR1 reads LGHDT; CDR2 reads YNNKEL (reference sequence). V lost 3 bases and J 4 bases, leaving 9 bases between the germline ends. This CDR3 is CASSQMTAYGYTF. The CDR3 nucleotides are TGTGCCAGCAGCCAGATGACAGCCTATGGCTACACCTTC.

V is TRBV25-1 and J is TRBJ1-6; 7 bases match TRBD1. Germline V gene lookup returns CDR1 MGHDK and CDR2 SYGVNS. The CDR3 loop spans 16 amino acids. V was pared by 2 bases and J by 10 bases, with 11 bases of the junction left unmatched. The CDR3 sequence is CASSERPDRVGSPLHF. In DNA form, the CDR3 reads TGTGCCAGCAGTGAAAGGCCCGACAGGGTGGGCTCACCCCTCCACTTT. The full variable domain, its missing parts supplied by reference TRBV25-1 and TRBJ1-6, is EADIYQTPRYLVIGTGKKITLECSQTMGHDKMYWYQQDPGMELHLIHYSYGVNSTEKGDLSSESTVSRIRTEHFPLTLESARPSHTSQYLCASSERPDRVGSPLHFGNGTRLTVT.

V and J are TRBV27 and TRBJ1-6; 8 positions match TRBD1. The CDR3 extends over 13 amino acids. Germline-derived CDR1 and CDR2 are MNHEY and SMNVEV (reference sequence). V lost 8 bases and J lost 7; bases outside the gene matches: 4. CDR3 residues: CASGWTGNSPLHF. The CDR3 DNA sequence: TGTGCCAGCGGATGGACAGGGAATTCACCCCTCCACTTT.

The genes are TRBV5-5 and TRBJ1-4, with a tentative D call TRBD1 (5 bases). The CDR3 covers 14 residues. Trimming took 1 base from V and 10 from J, leaving 14 bases between them. Looked up from germline, CDR1 is SGHKS and CDR2 is YYEKEE (reference sequence). CDR3 DNA sequence: TGTGCCAGCAGCTTGACAGGCCCCTTAGGAAAACTGTTTTTT. This sequence encodes CASSLTGPLGKLFF.

The chain carries TRBV18 and TRBJ1-1, with 7 bases matching TRBD1. Germline V lookup: CDR1 KGHSH, CDR2 LQKENI. The CDR3 covers 15 residues. The V and J ends lost 3 bases and 2 bases, in that order; junction bases with no gene match: 6. The CDR3 bases are TGTGCCAGCTCACCCCCCAGGGGGTCAAACACTGAAGCTTTCTTT. It encodes CASSPPRGSNTEAFF.

V and J are TRBV5-1 and TRBJ2-5; D is unclear. Germline V CDR1 and CDR2: SGHRS, YFSETQ. Between the trimmed V and J ends, which lost 1 base and 2 bases, there was a span of 9 bases. The CDR3 totals 14 residues. CDR3 residues: CASSLNGGQETQYF. CDR3 in DNA: TGCGCCAGCAGCTTGAACGGCGGTCAAGAGACCCAGTACTTC.

This clone is a singleton in its sample. CDR3 in amino acids: CASSHPTGLSSGNTIYF. The CDR3 nucleotides read TGTGCCAGCAGCCACCCGACAGGGTTGAGCTCTGGAAACACCATATATTTT. The chain is built from TRBV4-2 and TRBJ1-3, with 7 bases that match TRBD1. Trimming at V came to 3 bases and at J to 0 bases, leaving 8 bases not matched to a gene. The CDR3 runs to 17 residues. Germline CDR1 reads LGHNA; CDR2 reads YNFKEQ.

Here the CDR3 reads CASSPYHLTSGETLAKNIQYF. CDR3 sequence (DNA): TGCGCCAGCAGCCCTTATCACCTTACGAGCGGGGAAACTCTAGCCAAAAACATTCAGTACTTC. The V call is TRBV4-1, the J call TRBJ2-4, with 7 bases identical to TRBD2. CDR3 length: 21 amino acids. V was pared by 4 bases and J by 0 bases, with 21 bases of the junction left unmatched. Germline CDR1 and CDR2: MGHRA and YSYEKL.

This clone appeared a few times. The chain has TRBV29-1 and TRBJ2-2; the D gene is possibly TRBD2 (6 bases). This CDR3 has 14 residues. CDR1 and CDR2 from the germline V gene are SQVTM and ANQGSEA. V dropped 3 bases and J dropped 4 bases, with 12 bases sitting between them. CDR3 nucleotide sequence: TGCAGCGTTGAGGGGGGAGAACCCACCGGGGAGCTGTTTTTT. This translates into CSVEGGEPTGELFF.

This clone turned up a few times. The chain recombines TRBV5-6 with TRBJ2-2; TRBD2 matches 9 bases. The junction had 4 bases not matched to a gene; V was cut back by 0 bases and J by 4 bases. From germline, CDR1 is SGHDT and CDR2 YYEEEE. This CDR3 is 16 amino acids long. As DNA, the CDR3 is TGTGCCAGCAGCTTGGTAGGCGGGGGGGCCACCGGGGAGCTGTTTTTT. The encoded protein is CASSLVGGGATGELFF.

This chain connects TRBV27 to TRBJ1-1, with 8 bases that match TRBD1. The CDR3 consists of 16 residues. Germline lookup yields CDR1 MNHEY and CDR2 SMNVEV (reference sequence). Germline trimming cut 2 bases from V and 0 bases from J; bases unmatched to any gene: 5. The CDR3 DNA sequence: TGTGCCAGCAGTTTAGTTGGACAGGGAATGAACACTGAAGCTTTCTTT. Translating gives CASSLVGQGMNTEAFF.

The chain is built from TRBV10-3 and TRBJ2-7; the D gene is possibly TRBD2 (5 bases). CDR3 size: 13 residues. Germline lookup yields CDR1 ENHRY and CDR2 SYGVKD. V gave up 6 bases and J gave up 3 bases, with 12 bases separating them. The CDR3 is CAISYGAVYEQYF. Written as DNA, the CDR3 is TGTGCCATCAGCTACGGAGCGGTCTACGAGCAGTACTTC.

The chain carries TRBV7-9 and TRBJ1-1; D unclear. V gave up 5 bases and J gave up 1 base, with 8 bases separating them. CDR1 and CDR2 (germline): SEHNR, FQNEAQ (reference sequence). The length of the CDR3 is 13 residues. CDR3 in DNA: TGTGCCAGCAGCGCCCAAGCGAACACTGAAGCTTTCTTT. Translation gives CASSAQANTEAFF.

The chain employs TRBV7-6 and TRBJ2-4, with 12 bases that match TRBD2. V was pared by 3 bases and J by 2 bases, with 20 bases of the junction left unmatched. The CDR3 extends over 22 amino acids. Germline V CDR1 and CDR2: SGHVS, FNYEAQ. For the CDR3, the DNA is TGTGCCAGCAGCTTGCGGGACACCGAAGGTCTAGCGGGAGGGCCGCCCAAAAACATTCAGTACTTC. Residues: CASSLRDTEGLAGGPPKNIQYF. The full variable domain, completed using reference TRBV7-6 and TRBJ2-4, is GAGVSQSPRYKVTKRGQDVALRCDPISGHVSLYWYRQALGQGPEFLTYFNYEAQQDKSGLPNDRFSAERPEGSISTLTIQRTEQRDSAMYRCASSLRDTEGLAGGPPKNIQYFGAGTRLSVL.